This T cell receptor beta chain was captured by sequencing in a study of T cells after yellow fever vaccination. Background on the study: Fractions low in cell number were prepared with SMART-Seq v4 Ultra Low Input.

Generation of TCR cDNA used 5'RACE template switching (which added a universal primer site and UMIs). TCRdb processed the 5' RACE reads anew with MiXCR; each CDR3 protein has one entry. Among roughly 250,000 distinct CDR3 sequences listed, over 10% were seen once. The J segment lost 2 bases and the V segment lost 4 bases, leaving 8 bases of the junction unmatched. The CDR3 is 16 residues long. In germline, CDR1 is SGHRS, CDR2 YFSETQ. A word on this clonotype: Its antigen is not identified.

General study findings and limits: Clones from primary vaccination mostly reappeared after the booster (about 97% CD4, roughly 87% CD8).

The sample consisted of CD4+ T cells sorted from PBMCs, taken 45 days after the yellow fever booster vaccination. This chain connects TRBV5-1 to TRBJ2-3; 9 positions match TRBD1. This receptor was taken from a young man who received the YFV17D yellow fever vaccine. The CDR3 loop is CASSHGRDRATDTQYF. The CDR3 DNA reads TGCGCCAGCAGCCACGGACGGGACAGGGCCACAGATACGCAGTATTTT.